Shown below are 5 T cell receptor beta chains from a single sample sequenced in a study of T cells in Graves' hyperthyroidism and ophthalmopathy. The TCR beta CDR3 regions underwent amplification using RNA transcripts as the source. The TCR CDR3 first-round RT-PCR relied on the HTBI primer set. One entry per CDR3 protein, called by TCRdb with MiXCR from the multiplex PCR reads. The table lists some 570,000 distinct CDR3 sequences, about 14% of them singletons, with roughly 7.7% in the top ten. Sequenced input: blood. The receptors come from a woman under 30 with Graves' ophthalmopathy.

This clonotype has a handful of counts. The chain recombines TRBV19 with TRBJ1-5; D ambiguous. The CDR3 consists of 19 residues. V dropped 6 bases and J dropped 0 bases, with 24 bases sitting between them. In germline, CDR1 is LNHDA, CDR2 SQIVND (reference sequence). The DNA for the CDR3 is TGTGCCAGTAGCCCCCGTTCCAGAACATCTATTTATAGCAATCAGCCCCAGCATTTT. It is translated as CASSPRSRTSIYSNQPQHF.

This clonotype has only a few counts. The chain is built from TRBV29-1 and TRBJ2-1; D possibly corresponds to TRBD1 (6 bases). With 3 bases removed from V and 8 bases from J, the gap between germline ends came to 11 bases. The CDR3 is 12 amino acids. Germline CDR1 is SQVTM and CDR2 is ANQGSEA. The CDR3 region has the DNA TGCAGCGTTGATTTTACAGGGCATGAGCAGTTCTTC. This codes for CSVDFTGHEQFF.

This clonotype was seen repeatedly, ten times or more. The chain recombines TRBV28 with TRBJ2-3; D remains ambiguous. V lost 2 bases, J lost 2 bases, and 14 bases lay in between. Germline CDR1 MDHEN, CDR2 SYDVKM. This CDR3 contains 16 residues. DNA for the CDR3: TGTGCCAGCAGTTTAGCAGGAGAGATAATCACAGATACGCAGTATTTT. Amino acids: CASSLAGEIITDTQYF.

The genes are TRBV4-1 and TRBJ2-3, with D perhaps matching TRBD1 (6 bases). CDR1 and CDR2 (germline): MGHRA, YSYEKL. This CDR3 has 16 amino acids. V was clipped by 1 base and J by 3 bases, with 14 bases between them. CDR3 protein: CASSQGVSGATDTQYF. In DNA, the CDR3 is TGCGCCAGCAGCCAAGGCGTTTCAGGGGCGACAGATACGCAGTATTTT.

This clonotype was counted only a few times. The rearrangement joins TRBV12-3 or TRBV12-4 to TRBJ2-2; D remains ambiguous. The CDR3 sequence is 13 residues long. Trimming left V 2 bases short and J 6 bases short, with 7 bases between. CDR3 in DNA: TGTGCCAGCAGTTTAAGAAGCCCCGGGGAGCTGTTTTTT. This gives the protein CASSLRSPGELFF.